This TCR beta chain stems from a study of blood T cell repertoires in COVID-19. Study-level background: COVID-19 samples from acute and convalescent phases originated in the United States, Italy and Spain.

The data were produced by immunoSEQ multiplex PCR, yet TCRdb's version contains in-frame clones alone and is incomplete. The sample has 260,000 or so clones; around four fifths are singletons. The CDR3 length is 16 residues. In germline, CDR1 is MNHNS, CDR2 SASEGT. V gave up 3 bases and J gave up 0 bases; unmatched junction bases: 4. This rearrangement joins TRBV6-1 to TRBJ2-7; TRBD1 aligns across 11 bases. This TCR was recovered from a woman aged 40 to 50 who had been exposed to COVID-19. Sequenced: PBMCs or T cells enriched from blood (not recorded which). CDR3 sequence reads: CASSDADRGHSYEQYF. In nucleotides, the CDR3 is TGTGCCAGCAGTGACGCGGACAGGGGGCACTCCTACGAGCAGTACTTC.